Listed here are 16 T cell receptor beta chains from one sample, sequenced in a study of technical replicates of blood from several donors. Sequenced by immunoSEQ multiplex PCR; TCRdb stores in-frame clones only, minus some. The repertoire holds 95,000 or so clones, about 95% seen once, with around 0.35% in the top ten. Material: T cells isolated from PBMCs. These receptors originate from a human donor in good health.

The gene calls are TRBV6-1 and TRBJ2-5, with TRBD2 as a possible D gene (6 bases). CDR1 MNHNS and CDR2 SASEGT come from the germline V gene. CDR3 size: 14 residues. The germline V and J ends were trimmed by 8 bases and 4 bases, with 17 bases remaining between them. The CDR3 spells CASGGGLSGETQYF. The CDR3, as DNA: TGTGCCAGCGGCGGAGGGCTTTCAGGAGAGACCCAGTACTTC.

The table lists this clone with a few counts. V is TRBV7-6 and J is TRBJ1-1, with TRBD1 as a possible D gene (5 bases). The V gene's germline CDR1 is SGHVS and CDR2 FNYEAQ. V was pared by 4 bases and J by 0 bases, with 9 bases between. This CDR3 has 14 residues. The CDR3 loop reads CASSSGLLNTEAFF. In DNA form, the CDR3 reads TGTGCCAGCAGCTCGGGACTCCTGAACACTGAAGCTTTCTTT.

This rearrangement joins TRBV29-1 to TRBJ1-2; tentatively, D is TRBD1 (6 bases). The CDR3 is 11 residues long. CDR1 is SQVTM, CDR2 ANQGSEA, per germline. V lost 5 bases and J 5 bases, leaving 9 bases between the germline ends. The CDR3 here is CSVRRGYGYTF. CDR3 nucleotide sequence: TGCAGCGTTAGAAGGGGGTATGGCTACACCTTC.

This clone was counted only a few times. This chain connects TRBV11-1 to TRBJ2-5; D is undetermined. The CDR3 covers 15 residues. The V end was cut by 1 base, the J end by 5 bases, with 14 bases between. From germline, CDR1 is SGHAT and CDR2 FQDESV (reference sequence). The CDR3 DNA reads TGTGCCAGCAGCTTAGAGCCGAGGCTACGGGAGACCCAGTACTTC. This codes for CASSLEPRLRETQYF.

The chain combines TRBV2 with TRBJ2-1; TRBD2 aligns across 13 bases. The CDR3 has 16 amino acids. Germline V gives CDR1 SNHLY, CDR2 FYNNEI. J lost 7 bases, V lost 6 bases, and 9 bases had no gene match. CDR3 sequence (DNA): TGTGCCAGCAGCCCCAAGGGACTAGCGGGACGGAATGAGCAGTTCTTC. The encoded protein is CASSPKGLAGRNEQFF. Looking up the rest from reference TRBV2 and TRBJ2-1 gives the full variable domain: EPEVTQTPSHQVTQMGQEVILRCVPISNHLYFYWYRQILGQKVEFLVSFYNNEISEKSEIFDDQFSVERPDGSNFTLKIRSTKLEDSAMYFCASSPKGLAGRNEQFFGPGTRLTVL.

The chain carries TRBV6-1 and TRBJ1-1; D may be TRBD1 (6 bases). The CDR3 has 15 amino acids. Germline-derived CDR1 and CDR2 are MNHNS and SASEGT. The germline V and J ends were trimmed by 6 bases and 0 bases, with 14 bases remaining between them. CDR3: CASRRNRDLNTEAFF. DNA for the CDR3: TGTGCCAGCAGAAGAAACAGGGACCTGAACACTGAAGCTTTCTTT.

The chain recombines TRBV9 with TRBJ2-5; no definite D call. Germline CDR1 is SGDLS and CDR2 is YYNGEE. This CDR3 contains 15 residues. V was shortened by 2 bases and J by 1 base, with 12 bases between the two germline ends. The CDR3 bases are TGTGCCAGCAGCGTGGCGGCGCGGCCCCAAGAGACCCAGTACTTC. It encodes CASSVAARPQETQYF.

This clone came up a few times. This chain's CDR3 is CASSSNQGTEAFF. CDR3 in DNA: TGTGCCAGCAGTTCCAACCAGGGTACTGAAGCTTTCTTT. The genes are TRBV27 and TRBJ1-1, with D perhaps TRBD1 (5 bases). Trimming took 4 bases from V and 5 from J, leaving 11 bases between them. This CDR3 is built from 13 residues. Germline V lookup: CDR1 MNHEY, CDR2 SMNVEV (reference sequence).

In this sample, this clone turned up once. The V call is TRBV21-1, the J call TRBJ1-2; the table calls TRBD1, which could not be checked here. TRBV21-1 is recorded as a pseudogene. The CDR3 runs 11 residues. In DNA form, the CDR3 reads TGTGCCAGCAGCAATCCAGGAGGCTACACCTTC. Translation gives CASSNPGGYTF.

The CDR3 here is CASMTSTDTQYF. CDR3 DNA sequence: TGTGCCAGCATGACTAGCACAGATACGCAGTATTTT. The chain carries TRBV6-5 and TRBJ2-3; D is ambiguous. CDR3 length equals 12 residues. Trimming took 7 bases from V and 0 from J, leaving 5 bases between them. The germline V gene encodes CDR1 MNHEY and CDR2 SVGAGI.

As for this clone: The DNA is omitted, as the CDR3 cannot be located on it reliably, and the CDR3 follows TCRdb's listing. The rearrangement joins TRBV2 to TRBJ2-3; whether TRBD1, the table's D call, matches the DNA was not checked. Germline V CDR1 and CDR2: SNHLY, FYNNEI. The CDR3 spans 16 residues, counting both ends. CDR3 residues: CASILDRPQYTDTQYF.

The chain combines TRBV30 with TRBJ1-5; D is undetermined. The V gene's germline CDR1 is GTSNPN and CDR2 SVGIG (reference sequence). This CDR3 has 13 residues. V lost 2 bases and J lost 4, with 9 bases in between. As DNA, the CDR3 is TGTGCCTGGAGTAAGGACTTAAATCAGCCCCAGCATTTT. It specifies CAWSKDLNQPQHF.

CDR3 region: CASSLAGGAKNIQYF. The CDR3 bases are TGTGCCAGCAGCTTAGCGGGAGGGGCCAAAAACATTCAGTACTTC. The chain is built from TRBV7-2 and TRBJ2-4; 7 positions agree with TRBD2. The V gene's germline CDR1 is SGHTA and CDR2 FQGNSA. This CDR3 is 15 amino acids long. The V and J ends lost 0 bases and 1 base, in that order; junction bases with no gene match: 0. Complete variable domain (other parts from reference TRBV7-2 and TRBJ2-4): GAGVSQSPSNKVTEKGKDVELRCDPISGHTALYWYRQSLGQGLEFLIYFQGNSAPDKSGLPSDRFSAERTGGSVSTLTIQRTQQEDSAVYLCASSLAGGAKNIQYFGAGTRLSVL.

The CDR3 bases are TGTGCCAGCAGTTTATTATTGGCCCCTAATGAAAAACTGTTTTTT. Protein: CASSLLLAPNEKLFF. The rearrangement uses TRBV28 and TRBJ1-4; no clear D gene. CDR1 is MDHEN, CDR2 SYDVKM, per germline. V shed 1 base and J shed 3 bases, with 9 bases lying between them. There are 15 residues in the CDR3.

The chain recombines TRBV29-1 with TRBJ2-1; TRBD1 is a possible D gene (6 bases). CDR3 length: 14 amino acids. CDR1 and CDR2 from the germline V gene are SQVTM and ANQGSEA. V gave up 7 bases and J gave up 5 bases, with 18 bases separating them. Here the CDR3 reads CSAGQQGWHNEQFF. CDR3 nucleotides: TGCAGCGCTGGGCAACAGGGTTGGCACAATGAGCAGTTCTTC.

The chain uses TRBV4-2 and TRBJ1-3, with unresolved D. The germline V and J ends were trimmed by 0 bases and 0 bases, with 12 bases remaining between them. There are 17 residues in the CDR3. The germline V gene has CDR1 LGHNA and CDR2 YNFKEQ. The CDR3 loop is CASSQDNAVYSGNTIYF. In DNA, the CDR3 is TGTGCCAGCAGCCAAGATAATGCGGTTTACTCTGGAAACACCATATATTTT.